This entry lists 20 T cell receptor beta chains sequenced from one sample in a study of early T cells in non-severe SARS-CoV-2 infection. TCRdb reanalysed the 5' RACE reads using MiXCR and keeps one entry per CDR3 protein. Here the sample spans 55,000 to 65,000 distinct CDR3 sequences, about 9.8% being singletons. The sample was whole blood. The receptors stem from an adult who was a healthcare worker with PCR-confirmed SARS-CoV-2 infection or an uninfected control (not recorded which).

In the case of this clonotype: The conserved phenylalanine or tryptophan is not found at the CDR3 terminus, so this likely reflects a read error. V is TRBV12-3 or TRBV12-4 and J is TRBJ2-1; 12 nucleotides align to TRBD1. There are 16 residues in the CDR3. V gave up 5 bases and J gave up 9 bases; unmatched junction bases: 11. CDR3 DNA sequence: TGTGCCAGCAGTGGACGACTGGGGACAGGGGGCGGTGAGCAGTTCTCC. Its translation: CASSGRLGTGGGEQFS.

The V and J genes are TRBV30 and TRBJ2-1; unclear D gene. Trimming stripped 7 bases from V and 1 base from J, with 14 bases between. CDR1 GTSNPN and CDR2 SVGIG come from the germline V gene (reference sequence). The CDR3 length is 14 residues. The CDR3 protein is CAYLKEWSYNEQFF. DNA of the CDR3: TGTGCCTACCTGAAGGAGTGGTCCTACAATGAGCAGTTCTTC.

The rearrangement links TRBV9 to TRBJ2-2; D gene unclear. Germline loops: CDR1 SGDLS, CDR2 YYNGEE. With 1 base removed from V and 5 bases from J, the gap between germline ends came to 6 bases. The CDR3 is made up of 13 amino acids. The CDR3 bases are TGTGCCAGCAGCGTAATGGGTACCGGGGAGCTGTTTTTT. This gives the protein CASSVMGTGELFF. Full variable domain (remainder filled in from reference TRBV9 and TRBJ2-2): DSGVTQTPKHLITATGQRVTLRCSPRSGDLSVYWYQQSLDQGLQFLIQYYNGEERAKGNILERFSAQQFPDLHSELNLSSLELGDSALYFCASSVMGTGELFFGEGSRLTVL.

The table lists this clonotype with a few counts. J is TRBJ2-3 and V is TRBV7-2; TRBD1 aligns across 8 bases. The CDR3 extends over 17 amino acids. CDR1 is SGHTA, CDR2 FQGNSA, per germline. The V gene end was trimmed by 5 bases and the J gene end by 2 bases; junction bases not matched to a gene: 12. DNA for the CDR3: TGTGCCAGCAGCCCCGCGGAGGGACAGGAGATCACAGATACGCAGTATTTT. This encodes CASSPAEGQEITDTQYF.

This clonotype was picked up a small number of times. The chain recombines TRBV24-1 with TRBJ2-4, with 7 bases fitting TRBD2. CDR3 length: 17 amino acids. Trimming cost V 3 bases and J 4 bases; bases outside gene matches: 11. Germline V CDR1 and CDR2: KGHDR, SFDVKD. CDR3 in amino acids: CATSDLSGTNKKNIQYF. The CDR3 DNA is TGTGCCACCAGTGATCTGAGCGGGACCAACAAAAAAAACATTCAGTACTTC.

This clonotype appeared many times. V and J are TRBV10-3 and TRBJ2-3; TRBD2 agrees at 10 bases. With V trimmed by 4 bases and J by 4 bases, 8 bases remained unmatched. This CDR3 has 16 amino acids. Germline values: CDR1 ENHRY, CDR2 SYGVKD. CDR3 loop: CAISALAGVRSDTQYF. In DNA form, the CDR3 reads TGTGCCATCAGTGCTCTAGCGGGAGTTCGGTCAGATACGCAGTATTTT.

About this clonotype: A read error is possible here, since a much larger clone lies one base away. This chain links TRBV6-1 with TRBJ1-2, with D possibly TRBD1 on 5 matching bases. Germline assignment: CDR1 MNHNS and CDR2 SASEGT. Deletions cut 7 bases from V and 1 base from J, with 13 bases between. This CDR3 is built from 14 residues. CDR3 bases: TGTGCCAGCATTAGACAGAAGTTTAACTATGGCTACACCTTC. It translates to CASIRQKFNYGYTF.

This clonotype occurred many times. The chain couples TRBV7-2 to TRBJ2-1; maybe TRBD1 (5 bases). The CDR3 extends over 15 amino acids. Germline-derived CDR1 and CDR2 are SGHTA and FQGNSA. Trimming took 1 base from V and 7 from J, leaving 14 bases between them. DNA for the CDR3: TGTGCCAGCAGCTTAGGGGCCAGGGTAGGGAATGAGCAGTTCTTC. This sequence encodes CASSLGARVGNEQFF.

This clonotype appeared many times. The chain employs TRBV12-3 or TRBV12-4 and TRBJ1-2, with 9 bases that match TRBD1. V lost 6 bases to trimming and J lost 5 bases; unmatched junction nucleotides: 10. The CDR3 loop spans 15 amino acids. The CDR3 DNA is TGTGCCAGCAGCCCGGGGACAGGGACAACTTATGGCTACACCTTC. It is translated as CASSPGTGTTYGYTF.

This clonotype was seen repeatedly, ten times or more. The gene calls are TRBV4-1 and TRBJ1-4; 7 nucleotides align to TRBD1. The V gene end was trimmed by 1 base and the J gene end by 8 bases; junction bases not matched to a gene: 13. The germline gives CDR1 MGHRA, CDR2 YSYEKL. This CDR3 has 17 amino acids. DNA of the CDR3: TGCGCCAGCAGCCAAGCCGTGATACAGGGGAAAGGAGAAAAACTGTTTTTT. Residues: CASSQAVIQGKGEKLFF.

This clonotype has ten or more counts. This rearrangement joins TRBV7-2 to TRBJ2-1; D call uncertain. This CDR3 comprises 14 residues. The V gene's germline CDR1 is SGHTA and CDR2 FQGNSA. The V gene lost 5 bases and the J gene lost 0 bases, with 8 bases spanning the gap. Written as DNA, the CDR3 is TGTGCCAGCAGCCCCTCGCACTCCTACAATGAGCAGTTCTTC. Its translation is CASSPSHSYNEQFF.

This clonotype was seen only a few times. The rearrangement uses TRBV6-2 or TRBV6-3 and TRBJ1-1, with TRBD1 identical over 7 bases. CDR1 is MNHEY, CDR2 SVGEGT, per germline. The CDR3 totals 14 residues. Unmatched junction bases numbered 8, after V lost 5 bases and J lost 5 bases. The CDR3 protein is CASSTTGSWTEAFF. The CDR3 DNA follows: TGTGCCAGCAGTACGACAGGGTCGTGGACTGAAGCTTTCTTT.

This clonotype was counted a few times. This chain connects TRBV7-9 to TRBJ1-5; D is unclear. CDR1 SEHNR and CDR2 FQNEAQ come from the germline V gene (reference sequence). The V gene lost 1 base and the J gene lost 3 bases, with 7 bases spanning the gap. The CDR3 totals 14 residues. CDR3 bases: TGTGCCAGCAGCTTAGGTTTCCACAATCAGCCCCAGCATTTT. Its protein is CASSLGFHNQPQHF.

The chain employs TRBV7-2 and TRBJ1-2; D possibly corresponds to TRBD1 (6 bases). V lost 6 bases and J lost 6, with 17 bases in between. The CDR3 covers 14 residues. Germline V gene lookup returns CDR1 SGHTA and CDR2 FQGNSA. CDR3 bases: TGTGCCAGCAGAAAGACTGGGGGGCGGAATGGCTACACCTTC. Translated, it gives CASRKTGGRNGYTF.

Remarks on this clonotype: This clone may be a read error of a much larger clone one base away. The V and J genes are TRBV24-1 and TRBJ2-3; no definite D call. CDR3 size: 14 residues. Germline CDR1 is KGHDR and CDR2 is SFDVKD. In nucleotides, the CDR3 is TGTGCCATCAGTGGCCTCCGTCGCACAGATACGCAGTATTTT. Translation gives CAISGLRRTDTQYF.

This clonotype has ten or more counts. CDR3 sequence (DNA): TGTGCCAGCAGCTTGGCCAGCACAGATACGCAGTATTTT. Protein product: CASSLASTDTQYF. The chain carries TRBV5-6 and TRBJ2-3; no clear D. Germline values: CDR1 SGHDT, CDR2 YYEEEE. CDR3 length: 13 amino acids. Trimming pared 0 bases from V and 0 bases from J, leaving 2 bases between.

This clonotype was counted at least ten times. This chain joins TRBV6-5 and TRBJ2-1; 7 bases fit TRBD1. The CDR3 covers 14 residues. The J segment lost 15 bases and the V segment lost 2 bases, leaving 13 bases of the junction unmatched. CDR1 MNHEY and CDR2 SVGAGI come from the germline V gene. CDR3 amino acids: CASSYAQRGGSLFF. CDR3 DNA: TGTGCCAGCAGTTACGCACAGAGAGGGGGCTCGCTGTTCTTC.

This clonotype was counted many times. The chain employs TRBV7-2 and TRBJ1-6, with D maybe TRBD1 (6 bases). Germline V gene lookup returns CDR1 SGHTA and CDR2 FQGNSA. V dropped 3 bases and J dropped 7 bases, with 10 bases sitting between them. This CDR3 is built from 14 residues. The DNA for the CDR3 is TGTGCCAGCAGCTTCGGACAGAGAAATTCACCCCTCCACTTT. Its protein product is CASSFGQRNSPLHF.

This clonotype was seen ten or more times. The chain links TRBV6-5 to TRBJ2-2; no clear D. The CDR3 is made up of 13 amino acids. V was cut by 6 bases and J by 1 base, with 6 bases left in between. Germline V lookup: CDR1 MNHEY, CDR2 SVGAGI. The CDR3 region has the DNA TGTGCCAGCAGATTCAAGAACACCGGGGAGCTGTTTTTT. This codes for CASRFKNTGELFF.

In its sample, this clonotype was seen many times. This chain connects TRBV5-1 to TRBJ1-2, with D possibly matching TRBD1 (6 bases). V was clipped by 4 bases and J by 2 bases, with 15 bases between them. The CDR3 consists of 15 residues. Germline V gene sequence: CDR1 SGHRS, CDR2 YFSETQ. CDR3 sequence: CASSDRTDANYGYTF. The CDR3 coding sequence is TGCGCCAGCAGCGACCGGACAGACGCCAACTATGGCTACACCTTC.